This T cell receptor beta chain was recovered during a study of human T cells and chemical hapten exposure. V was clipped by 3 bases and J by 1 base, with 16 bases between them. The germline V gene has CDR1 KGHSH and CDR2 LQKENI. The CDR3 extends over 16 amino acids. One entry per CDR3 protein, called by TCRdb with MiXCR from the RACE reads. The sample includes some 97,000 distinct CDR3 sequences, about 28% of them seen just once. Time point here: patch test 3, about 24 weeks after DPC sensitization. Treatment given: therapeutic diphenylcyclopropenone sensitization with weekly scalp DPC. Study results and limitations: Because all patients had alopecia, their immune responses might differ from healthy ones. DPC sensitization left the count of TCRs above 1 in 1000 unchanged.

A note on this clonotype: Its cognate antigen is unknown.

Sequences were derived from whole blood, sampled in connection with sensitization to the hapten diphenylcyclopropenone (DPC). The receptor comes from a man in his forties with alopecia areata. Some clones in this sample may be carry-over from other donors' samples. The chain employs TRBV18 and TRBJ2-7, with D maybe TRBD2 (6 bases). CDR3 sequence reads: CASSPQSHGGSYEQYF. The DNA of the CDR3 is TGTGCCAGCTCACCGCAAAGCCATGGAGGGTCCTACGAGCAGTACTTC. The whole variable domain, filled in from reference TRBV18 and TRBJ2-7, reads NAGVMQNPRHLVRRRGQEARLRCSPMKGHSHVYWYRQLPEEGLKFMVYLQKENIIDESGMPKERFSAEFPKEGPSILRIQQVVRGDSAAYFCASSPQSHGGSYEQYFGPGTRLTVT.